This TCR beta chain emerged from a study of technical replicates of blood from several donors. Sequenced by immunoSEQ multiplex PCR; TCRdb stores in-frame clones only, minus some. The table shows around 93,000 clones, with approximately 95% occurring only once. CDR1 and CDR2 (germline): SGHRS, YFSETQ. J was trimmed by 6 bases and V by 0 bases; bases with no gene match: 12. The CDR3 length is 17 residues. Sequencing was done on a sample of T cells isolated from PBMCs. The rearrangement joins TRBV5-1 to TRBJ2-3; 8 bases line up with TRBD2. This sequence was found in a human donor in good health. DNA of the CDR3: TGCGCCAGCAGCTTGGCAAGCGGGGGAGGATTTGGGGATACGCAGTATTTT. Translating it yields CASSLASGGGFGDTQYF.